This TCR beta chain was identified during a study of shared clonotypes between healthy human individuals. The CDR3 spans 16 residues. Germline CDR1 SGDLS, CDR2 YYNGEE. After removal of 4 bases from V and 7 bases from J, the junction contained 13 bases not matched to a gene. Naivety among CD8 cells was defined by CD45RO negativity and positive CCR7 selection, thereby excluding terminally differentiated effector memory CD45RA+ cells. Produced via immunoSEQ multiplex PCR; TCRdb's table is partial and in-frame only. The sample lists about 2 million clones, about 95% occurring once. The chain joins TRBV9 to TRBJ2-2, with 7 bases lining up with TRBD2. The material sequenced was naive CD8+ T cells sorted from blood. The clonotype comes from a man between 18 and 29 years old in good health. The CDR3 loop is CASSPDQREMSGELFF. The CDR3 DNA is TGTGCCAGCAGCCCAGACCAGCGGGAAATGAGCGGGGAGCTGTTTTTT.